These 28 T cell receptor beta chains were sequenced from one sample in a study of T cells after yellow fever vaccination. TCRdb recomputed calls from the 5' RACE reads with MiXCR, one row per CDR3 protein. Here the sample spans approximately 140,000 distinct CDR3 sequences, 7.7% being singletons. The specimen comprised CD4+ T cells sorted from PBMCs, sampled 5 days after the yellow fever booster vaccination. The source of these receptors is a man aged 25-45 years who received the YFV17D yellow fever vaccine.

The sample holds many counts of this clonotype. V usage is TRBV11-3 and J usage is TRBJ2-2, with TRBD1 matching over 10 bases. The germline V gene encodes CDR1 SGHNT and CDR2 YENEEA. V was pared by 4 bases and J by 7 bases, with 6 bases of the junction left unmatched. This CDR3 is built from 15 residues. CDR3 DNA sequence: TGTGCCAGCAGCTCGACAGGGGGCAAGGTCGGGGAGCTGTTTTTT. Protein product: CASSSTGGKVGELFF. Full variable domain (rest looked up from reference TRBV11-3 and TRBJ2-2): EAGVVQSPRYKIIEKKQPVAFWCNPISGHNTLYWYLQNLGQGPELLIRYENEEAVDDSQLPKDRFSAERLKGVDSTLKIQPAELGDSAVYLCASSSTGGKVGELFFGEGSRLTVL.

Remarks on this clonotype: A much bigger clone sits one base away, suggesting this may be a read error. The chain combines TRBV28 with TRBJ2-5; D unclear. This CDR3 region has 12 residues. The V and J ends lost 11 bases and 2 bases respectively, with 12 bases between them. Germline loops: CDR1 MDHEN, CDR2 SYDVKM. CDR3 DNA sequence: TGTGCCTGCCCCAGCAGACAAGAGACCCAGTACTTC. Encoded protein: CACPSRQETQYF. Full variable domain (rest looked up from reference TRBV28 and TRBJ2-5): DVKVTQSSRYLVKRTGEKVFLECVQDMDHENMFWYRQDPGLGLRLIYFSYDVKMKEKGDIPEGYSVSREKKERFSLILESASTNQTSMYLCACPSRQETQYFGPGTRLLVL.

This clonotype was seen many times. V gene TRBV7-8 combines with J gene TRBJ2-1; D remains unclear. The V end lost 2 bases, the J end lost 0 bases, and 8 bases lay between the germline ends. This CDR3 has 15 amino acids. CDR1 is SGHVS and CDR2 is FQNEAQ in the germline V gene. The CDR3 is CASSLSSSSYNEQFF. CDR3 bases: TGTGCCAGCAGCTTAAGTTCAAGCTCCTACAATGAGCAGTTCTTC.

The sample holds many counts of this clonotype. The chain couples TRBV14 to TRBJ2-2; D remains unclear. The CDR3 is made up of 16 amino acids. Germline V gives CDR1 SGHDN, CDR2 FVKESK. Trimming removed 5 bases at V and 0 bases at J, with 13 bases between. The CDR3 protein is CASSSLGPTNTGELFF. The CDR3, as DNA: TGTGCCAGCAGCTCCCTTGGGCCTACGAACACCGGGGAGCTGTTTTTT. The full variable domain, completed using reference TRBV14 and TRBJ2-2, is EAGVTQFPSHSVIEKGQTVTLRCDPISGHDNLYWYRRVMGKEIKFLLHFVKESKQDESGMPNNRFLAERTGGTYSTLKVQPAELEDSGVYFCASSSLGPTNTGELFFGEGSRLTVL.

This clonotype occurred many times. The gene calls are TRBV6-5 and TRBJ1-6; D gene unclear. Germline lookup yields CDR1 MNHEY and CDR2 SVGAGI. V was cut by 2 bases and J by 7 bases, with 12 bases left in between. This CDR3 contains 15 residues. The chain's CDR3 is CASSYSDVGNSPLHF. Here the CDR3 DNA reads TGTGCCAGCAGTTACAGCGACGTAGGCAATTCACCCCTCCACTTT.

This clonotype was seen repeatedly, ten times or more. The chain couples TRBV2 to TRBJ2-7; D possibly corresponds to TRBD1 (6 bases). The CDR3 is 13 residues long. Germline V lookup: CDR1 SNHLY, CDR2 FYNNEI. V gave up 8 bases and J gave up 0 bases, with 11 bases separating them. CDR3: CASGDRSSYEQYF. CDR3 sequence (DNA): TGTGCCAGCGGAGACAGGAGCTCCTACGAGCAGTACTTC.

The sample holds many counts of this clonotype. The chain has TRBV7-2 and TRBJ1-2, with D possibly TRBD1 on 5 matching bases. Per the germline V gene, CDR1 is SGHTA and CDR2 is FQGNSA. The V end was cut by 5 bases, the J end by 4 bases, with 8 bases between. CDR3 length equals 12 residues. In DNA form, the CDR3 reads TGTGCCAGCAGCCCGGGACCCTATGGCTACACCTTC. The encoded protein is CASSPGPYGYTF.

This clonotype was counted ten times or more. This sequence joins TRBV7-8 and TRBJ2-3; D call uncertain. CDR3 length equals 18 residues. Trimming removed 4 bases at V and 3 bases at J, with 23 bases between. Germline CDR1 and CDR2: SGHVS and FQNEAQ. CDR3 residues: CASSYRRGGTQATDTQYF. The CDR3 DNA reads TGTGCCAGCAGCTACCGGCGAGGTGGTACCCAGGCGACAGATACGCAGTATTTT.

This clonotype was counted at least ten times. The rearrangement links TRBV27 to TRBJ2-6; tentatively, D is TRBD2 (5 bases). This CDR3 comprises 15 residues. Germline V gives CDR1 MNHEY, CDR2 SMNVEV (reference sequence). The germline V and J ends were trimmed by 6 bases and 0 bases, with 9 bases remaining between them. The CDR3 nucleotides read TGTGCCAGCAGACCTAGCTACTCTGGGGCCAACGTCCTGACTTTC. Its translation is CASRPSYSGANVLTF. Looking up the rest from reference TRBV27 and TRBJ2-6 gives the full variable domain: EAQVTQNPRYLITVTGKKLTVTCSQNMNHEYMSWYRQDPGLGLRQIYYSMNVEVTDKGDVPEGYKVSRKEKRNFPLILESPSPNQTSLYFCASRPSYSGANVLTFGAGSRLTVL.

This clonotype has at least ten counts. The chain links TRBV5-1 to TRBJ2-1, with TRBD2 matching over 9 bases. CDR3 length: 17 residues. J was trimmed by 2 bases and V by 2 bases; bases with no gene match: 8. Germline V gene data show CDR1 as SGHRS and CDR2 as YFSETQ. CDR3 residues: CASSLPQTSGAYNEQFF. As DNA, the CDR3 is TGCGCCAGCAGCTTACCTCAGACTAGCGGTGCCTACAATGAGCAGTTCTTC.

At least ten counts were recorded for this clonotype. The V and J genes are TRBV29-1 and TRBJ2-7, with D maybe TRBD2 (5 bases). Trimming stripped 1 base from V and 2 bases from J, with 12 bases between. Germline lookup yields CDR1 SQVTM and CDR2 ANQGSEA. The CDR3 runs to 14 residues. The CDR3, as DNA: TGCAGCGTTGAAGGCCGCGGGCAAACCTACGAGCAGTACTTC. It is translated as CSVEGRGQTYEQYF.

This chain joins TRBV15 and TRBJ2-7; 7 positions agree with TRBD1. This CDR3 region has 15 residues. In germline, CDR1 is LNHNV, CDR2 YYDKDF (reference sequence). V was pared by 5 bases and J by 4 bases, with 11 bases of the junction left unmatched. The CDR3 region has the DNA TGTGCCACCAGCCGCAGGTTACAGGGGAAGTACGAGCAGTACTTC. Residues: CATSRRLQGKYEQYF.

CDR3 residues: CASSLVGVTQYF. CDR3 bases: TGTGCCAGCAGCTTAGTGGGAGTTACGCAGTATTTT. V gene TRBV7-2 combines with J gene TRBJ2-3; D is perhaps TRBD2 (5 bases). V lost 1 base and J 8 bases, leaving 7 bases between the germline ends. The CDR3 contains 12 residues. Germline assignment: CDR1 SGHTA and CDR2 FQGNSA.

Worth noting for this clonotype: This clone may be a read error of a much larger clone one base away. This chain links TRBV4-3 with TRBJ2-1; possible D gene TRBD2, 5 bases. The CDR3 is 16 amino acids. V lost 0 bases to trimming and J lost 10 bases, with 19 bases between them. Germline V gene data show CDR1 as LGHNA and CDR2 as YSLEER. The CDR3 nucleotides are TGCGCCAGCAGCCAAGATACTCTCCGACGGAGCGGAGAGCAGTTCTTC. Its translation is CASSQDTLRRSGEQFF.

This clonotype was seen ten or more times. This chain joins TRBV21-1 and TRBJ2-7; no DNA check was done on the table's D call, TRBD2. TRBV21-1 is a known pseudogene. The CDR3 runs to 13 residues. DNA of the CDR3: TGTGCCAGCAGCCGGCAGGGAACATCGGAGCAGTACTTC. Residues: CASSRQGTSEQYF.

This clonotype was detected many times. The rearrangement joins TRBV18 to TRBJ2-1; tentative D call: TRBD1 (6 bases). Germline CDR1 is KGHSH and CDR2 is LQKENI. Trimming pared 5 bases from V and 10 bases from J, leaving 18 bases between. This CDR3 comprises 14 residues. The chain's CDR3 is CASSKAGEATEQFF. DNA of the CDR3: TGTGCCAGCTCAAAGGCAGGGGAAGCGACGGAGCAGTTCTTC. The full variable domain, its missing parts supplied by reference TRBV18 and TRBJ2-1, is NAGVMQNPRHLVRRRGQEARLRCSPMKGHSHVYWYRQLPEEGLKFMVYLQKENIIDESGMPKERFSAEFPKEGPSILRIQQVVRGDSAAYFCASSKAGEATEQFFGPGTRLTVL.

This clonotype showed up just a few times. CDR3 sequence: CASSNRGSYEQYF. The CDR3 DNA sequence: TGCGCCAGCAGTAACAGGGGGTCCTACGAGCAGTACTTC. The rearrangement links TRBV10-2 to TRBJ2-7, with 8 bases matching TRBD1. The V segment lost 5 bases and the J segment 1 base; nucleotides outside the gene matches: 1. This CDR3 spans 13 amino acids. Germline CDR1 and CDR2: WSHSY and SAAADI.

At least ten counts were recorded for this clonotype. V is TRBV6-1 and J is TRBJ2-1; D perhaps matches TRBD1 (5 bases). Trimming removed 7 bases from V and 9 bases from J, with 22 bases in between. Looked up from germline, CDR1 is MNHNS and CDR2 is SASEGT. The CDR3 length is 15 residues. CDR3 residues: CASTPAQGIMAEQFF. The CDR3, as DNA: TGTGCCAGCACCCCGGCGCAGGGAATTATGGCTGAGCAGTTCTTC.

There are many counts of this clonotype. This chain connects TRBV4-3 to TRBJ1-2, with 8 bases lining up with TRBD1. With V trimmed by 0 bases and J by 4 bases, 10 bases remained unmatched. This CDR3 spans 17 amino acids. Germline CDR1 and CDR2: LGHNA and YSLEER. The CDR3: CASSQELAGQGVYGYTF. CDR3 nucleotides: TGCGCCAGCAGCCAAGAATTGGCAGGACAGGGTGTCTATGGCTACACCTTC.

This clonotype occurred many times. The chain couples TRBV12-3 or TRBV12-4 to TRBJ2-1; perhaps TRBD1 as D (6 bases). Between the trimmed V and J ends, which lost 5 bases and 15 bases, there was a span of 23 bases. CDR3 length: 14 amino acids. In DNA, the CDR3 is TGTGCCAGCAGTCTGACAACCGGGACAACGCATCTGTTCTTC. Amino acid sequence: CASSLTTGTTHLFF.

The chain uses TRBV20-1 and TRBJ2-2; D is uncertain. V was shortened by 3 bases and J by 4 bases, with 9 bases between the two germline ends. Germline CDR1 and CDR2: DFQATT and SNEGSKA (reference sequence). The CDR3 loop spans 13 amino acids. The CDR3 DNA reads TGCAGTGCTAGCCTAGTGCGCACCGGGGAGCTGTTTTTT. Protein product: CSASLVRTGELFF.

Ten or more counts support this clonotype. J is TRBJ2-3 and V is TRBV10-1; D call uncertain. The germline V gene has CDR1 WNHNN and CDR2 SYGVQD (reference sequence). Trimming left V 4 bases short and J 4 bases short, with 6 bases between. The CDR3 runs to 12 residues. DNA for the CDR3: TGCGCCAGCAGTGCTGGGTCAGATACGCAGTATTTT. Translating it yields CASSAGSDTQYF.

The J gene is TRBJ2-7, the V gene TRBV4-3, with 9 nucleotides matching TRBD2. V lost 1 base to trimming and J lost 3 bases; unmatched junction nucleotides: 4. Looked up from germline, CDR1 is LGHNA and CDR2 is YSLEER. The CDR3 is 15 amino acids. The chain's CDR3 is CASSQVAGANYEQYF. CDR3 in DNA: TGCGCCAGCAGCCAAGTAGCGGGAGCCAACTACGAGCAGTACTTC.

This clonotype was observed at least ten times. The chain links TRBV5-1 to TRBJ2-5; possibly TRBD1 for D (5 bases). The germline V gene encodes CDR1 SGHRS and CDR2 YFSETQ. V was shortened by 0 bases and J by 1 base, with 19 bases between the two germline ends. The CDR3 runs 18 residues. The CDR3 loop reads CASSLEGSHVGAQETQYF. The CDR3 coding sequence is TGCGCCAGCAGCTTGGAAGGTTCTCACGTTGGGGCCCAAGAGACCCAGTACTTC. Combining the CDR3 with reference TRBV5-1 and TRBJ2-5 gives the whole variable domain KAGVTQTPRYLIKTRGQQVTLSCSPISGHRSVSWYQQTPGQGLQFLFEYFSETQRNKGNFPGRFSGRQFSNSRSEMNVSTLELGDSALYLCASSLEGSHVGAQETQYFGPGTRLLVL.

This clonotype showed up many times. V and J are TRBV18 and TRBJ2-1; 7 bases map to TRBD1. The CDR3 totals 14 residues. Per germline, CDR1 KGHSH and CDR2 LQKENI. Unmatched junction bases numbered 3, after V lost 2 bases and J lost 5 bases. The CDR3 coding sequence is TGTGCCAGCTCACCAGGGACAGAGAACAATGAGCAGTTCTTC. Translated, it gives CASSPGTENNEQFF.

This clonotype was found many times. The chain recombines TRBV7-2 with TRBJ2-2; possibly TRBD2 for D (5 bases). The germline V gene encodes CDR1 SGHTA and CDR2 FQGNSA. V was clipped by 9 bases and J by 1 base, with 12 bases between them. This CDR3 spans 14 amino acids. The CDR3 DNA reads as TGTGCCAGTGGACTCTCTGTGAACACCGGGGAGCTGTTTTTT. Residues: CASGLSVNTGELFF.

This clonotype was seen many times. The chain employs TRBV11-3 and TRBJ2-2, with 8 bases that match TRBD2. The trim removed 1 base at V and 4 bases at J, leaving 5 bases unmatched. The CDR3 has 16 residues. The germline V gene has CDR1 SGHNT and CDR2 YENEEA. The CDR3 sequence is CASSLAGRAGTGELFF. Here the CDR3 DNA reads TGTGCCAGCAGCTTAGCCGGGAGGGCCGGCACCGGGGAGCTGTTTTTT.

Comments on this clonotype: A much larger clone differs from this one at a single base, so this may be a read error. This rearrangement joins TRBV12-3 or TRBV12-4 to TRBJ2-1, with 9 bases aligning to TRBD2. There are 12 residues in the CDR3. The CDR3 reads CARSLDGTSQFF. The CDR3, as DNA: TGTGCCAGAAGTTTAGACGGGACTAGCCAGTTCTTC.